This TCR beta chain was identified in a study of T-cell reconstitution after alpha-beta-depleted transplantation in children. Preparation of the TCRbeta library involved a method that used unique molecular identifiers. MiXCR, run by TCRdb on the PCR reads, gives a single entry per CDR3 protein. The profile shows 550,000 to 800,000 distinct CDR3 sequences, less than 15% of them singletons. V was clipped by 1 base and J by 5 bases, with 14 bases between them. Germline loops: CDR1 MGHRA, CDR2 YSYEKL. The CDR3 loop spans 15 amino acids. A word on this clonotype: Its antigen is unknown.

Whole-study results and caveats: Newly produced T cells mostly accounted for T-cell counts and diversity one year post-transplant. Reportedly, roughly two months post-transplant, alpha-beta T cells arose from several hundred expanded graft clones.

The J gene is TRBJ1-2, the V gene TRBV4-1; D may be TRBD1 (5 bases). Sequences were derived from PBMCs, sampled before TCRalphabeta/CD19-depleted stem cell transplant. The TCR was taken from a girl aged 2 to 9 with congenital amegakaryocytic thrombocytopenia, due to receive a stem cell transplant. The CDR3 region has the DNA TGCGCCAGCAGCCAAGGGAGGGGAAGAACATATGGCTACACCTTC. Translated: CASSQGRGRTYGYTF.